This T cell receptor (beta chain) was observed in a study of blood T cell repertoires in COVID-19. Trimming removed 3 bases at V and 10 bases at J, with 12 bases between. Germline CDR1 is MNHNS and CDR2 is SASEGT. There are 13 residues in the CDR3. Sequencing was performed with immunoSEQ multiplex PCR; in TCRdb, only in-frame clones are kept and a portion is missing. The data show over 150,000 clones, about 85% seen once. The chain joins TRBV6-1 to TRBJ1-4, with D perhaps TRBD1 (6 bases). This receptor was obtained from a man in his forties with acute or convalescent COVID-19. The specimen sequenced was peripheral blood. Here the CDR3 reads CASSDRGFGKLFF. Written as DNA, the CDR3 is TGTGCCAGCAGTGACAGGGGCTTTGGAAAACTGTTTTTT.